These T cell receptor beta chains were read from a single sample in a study of STAT3 mutations in large granular lymphocyte leukemia. Sequenced by immunoSEQ multiplex PCR; TCRdb stores in-frame clones only, minus some. The sample holds thousands of clones, more than 55% seen once. The sequenced sample was peripheral blood mononuclear cells. These receptors were taken from a man between 60 and 75 years old with T-cell large granular lymphocyte leukemia. Some clones in this sample may be carry-over from other donors' samples. Both conserved end residues are part of each CDR3. Each record gives: J gene, clone size, V gene, D gene, CDR3 protein, CDR3 DNA. D genes are given only for firm matches. A row's size may be missing; if present it is once, few, many or a size class.

j_gene: TRBJ2-7
abundance: -
v_gene: TRBV5-1
d_gene: -
CDR3aa: CASSPPSYEQYF
CDR3nt: TGCGCCAGCAGCCCGCCGTCCTACGAGCAGTACTTC

j_gene: TRBJ1-2
abundance: -
v_gene: TRBV30
d_gene: -
CDR3aa: CAWTHTNYGYTF
CDR3nt: TGTGCCTGGACTCATACGAACTATGGCTACACCTTC

j_gene: TRBJ2-7
abundance: -
v_gene: TRBV4-1
d_gene: -
CDR3aa: CASSAGQPYEQYF
CDR3nt: TGCGCCAGCAGTGCAGGACAGCCCTACGAGCAGTACTTC

j_gene: TRBJ2-5
abundance: -
v_gene: TRBV5-1
d_gene: -
CDR3aa: CASSLGPVIETQYF
CDR3nt: TGCGCCAGCAGCTTGGGACCGGTGATCGAGACCCAGTACTTC

j_gene: TRBJ2-7
abundance: -
v_gene: TRBV18
d_gene: TRBD2
CDR3aa: CASSQRLAEQYEQYF
CDR3nt: TGTGCCAGCTCACAACGACTAGCGGAACAATACGAGCAGTACTTC

j_gene: TRBJ2-7
abundance: -
v_gene: TRBV15
d_gene: -
CDR3aa: CATRRDNSYEQYF
CDR3nt: TGTGCCACCAGGAGGGACAACTCCTACGAGCAGTACTTC

j_gene: TRBJ2-1
abundance: -
v_gene: TRBV5-1
d_gene: -
CDR3aa: CASSFPGVNEQFF
CDR3nt: TGCGCCAGCAGCTTTCCAGGGGTGAATGAGCAGTTCTTC

j_gene: TRBJ2-7
abundance: -
v_gene: TRBV18
d_gene: -
CDR3aa: CASSQRLVDEQYF
CDR3nt: TGTGCCAGCTCACAACGACTAGTTGACGAGCAGTACTTC

j_gene: TRBJ2-7
abundance: -
v_gene: TRBV28
d_gene: -
CDR3aa: CASSSHYEQYF
CDR3nt: TGTGCCAGCAGTTCTCACTACGAGCAGTACTTC

j_gene: TRBJ1-1
abundance: -
v_gene: TRBV30
d_gene: -
CDR3aa: CAWPQGKIPTTPTGNTEAFF
CDR3nt: TGTGCCTGGCCCCAGGGCAAAATCCCGACAACGCCAACAGGGAACACTGAAGCTTTCTTT

j_gene: TRBJ1-2
abundance: medium-sized
v_gene: TRBV29-1
d_gene: -
CDR3aa: CSVVFNYGYTF
CDR3nt: TGCAGCGTGGTCTTTAACTATGGCTACACCTTC

j_gene: TRBJ2-3
abundance: -
v_gene: TRBV5-6
d_gene: TRBD1
CDR3aa: CASSEPTGGLTDTQYF
CDR3nt: TGTGCCAGCAGCGAACCGACAGGGGGCCTAACAGATACGCAGTATTTT

j_gene: TRBJ1-6
abundance: few
v_gene: TRBV18
d_gene: -
CDR3aa: CASSPGVQYPLHF
CDR3nt: TGTGCCAGCTCACCAGGAGTCCAATACCCCCTCCACTTT

j_gene: TRBJ2-3
abundance: -
v_gene: TRBV13
d_gene: -
CDR3aa: CASSLDNTQYF
CDR3nt: TGTGCCAGCAGCTTGGATAATACGCAGTATTTT

j_gene: TRBJ1-2
abundance: -
v_gene: TRBV27
d_gene: -
CDR3aa: CASSLSLLSGYTF
CDR3nt: TGTGCCAGCAGTTTATCCCTACTAAGTGGCTACACCTTC

j_gene: TRBJ1-5
abundance: once
v_gene: TRBV18
d_gene: -
CDR3aa: CASSPGLVNQPQHF
CDR3nt: TGTGCCAGCTCACCAGGGCTTGTCAATCAGCCCCAGCATTTT

j_gene: TRBJ1-6
abundance: few
v_gene: TRBV5-1
d_gene: -
CDR3aa: CASSYYTGSENSPLHF
CDR3nt: TGCGCCAGCAGCTACTACACAGGGTCCGAGAATTCACCCCTCCACTTT

j_gene: TRBJ1-3
abundance: -
v_gene: TRBV30
d_gene: TRBD1
CDR3aa: CAAQQGGYSGNTIYF
CDR3nt: TGTGCCGCCCAACAGGGGGGGTACTCTGGAAACACCATATATTTT

j_gene: TRBJ2-7
abundance: -
v_gene: TRBV29-1
d_gene: -
CDR3aa: CSVGTFYEQYF
CDR3nt: TGCAGCGTTGGGACTTTTTACGAGCAGTACTTC

j_gene: TRBJ1-1
abundance: few
v_gene: TRBV6-5
d_gene: -
CDR3aa: CASTWTENTEAFF
CDR3nt: TGTGCCAGCACCTGGACAGAAAACACTGAAGCTTTCTTT

j_gene: TRBJ1-6
abundance: -
v_gene: TRBV18
d_gene: -
CDR3aa: CASSNLNSPLHF
CDR3nt: TGTGCCAGCTCCAACCTTAATTCACCCCTCCACTTT

j_gene: TRBJ2-3
abundance: -
v_gene: TRBV18
d_gene: -
CDR3aa: CASSPQGYTDTQYF
CDR3nt: TGTGCCAGCTCACCACAGGGCTACACAGATACGCAGTATTTT

j_gene: TRBJ2-5
abundance: once
v_gene: TRBV9
d_gene: -
CDR3aa: CASSPYRQGGETQYF
CDR3nt: TGTGCCAGCAGCCCCTATCGGCAGGGTGGAGAGACCCAGTACTTC

j_gene: TRBJ2-7
abundance: -
v_gene: TRBV12-5
d_gene: -
CDR3aa: CASGAYEQYF
CDR3nt: TGTGCTAGTGGTGCGTACGAGCAGTACTTC

j_gene: TRBJ1-1
abundance: -
v_gene: TRBV18
d_gene: -
CDR3aa: CASSRPEGNTEAFF
CDR3nt: TGTGCCAGCTCACGACCCGAGGGGAACACTGAAGCTTTCTTT

j_gene: TRBJ2-7
abundance: -
v_gene: TRBV5-1
d_gene: TRBD1
CDR3aa: CASSLLGDSEQYF
CDR3nt: TGCGCCAGCAGCTTGTTAGGGGACAGCGAGCAGTACTTC

j_gene: TRBJ2-7
abundance: few
v_gene: TRBV7-9
d_gene: -
CDR3aa: CASSRSYEQYF
CDR3nt: TGTGCCAGCAGCAGATCCTACGAGCAGTACTTC

j_gene: TRBJ1-5
abundance: few
v_gene: TRBV19
d_gene: -
CDR3aa: CASSLQGKKPQHF
CDR3nt: TGTGCCAGTAGTTTGCAGGGGAAGAAGCCCCAGCATTTT

j_gene: TRBJ2-5
abundance: -
v_gene: TRBV5-1
d_gene: TRBD2
CDR3aa: CASSLGSGAQETQYF
CDR3nt: TGCGCCAGCAGCTTGGGGAGCGGGGCCCAAGAGACCCAGTACTTC

j_gene: TRBJ2-7
abundance: few
v_gene: TRBV18
d_gene: -
CDR3aa: CASSILGQTRNEQYF
CDR3nt: TGTGCCAGCTCTATCCTGGGACAAACCAGGAACGAGCAGTACTTC

j_gene: TRBJ2-1
abundance: -
v_gene: TRBV30
d_gene: TRBD1
CDR3aa: CASDRGLGNEQFF
CDR3nt: TGTGCCTCGGACAGGGGGCTGGGAAATGAGCAGTTCTTC

j_gene: TRBJ2-3
abundance: -
v_gene: TRBV5-1
d_gene: -
CDR3aa: CASSLGSTVGTDTQYF
CDR3nt: TGCGCCAGCAGTCTGGGCAGCACCGTGGGCACAGATACGCAGTATTTT

j_gene: TRBJ2-7
abundance: -
v_gene: TRBV27
d_gene: TRBD2
CDR3aa: CASSSRGGYYEQYF
CDR3nt: TGTGCCAGCAGTTCCCGCGGGGGGTACTACGAGCAGTACTTC

j_gene: TRBJ2-7
abundance: -
v_gene: TRBV6-6
d_gene: TRBD1
CDR3aa: CASSHRGFYEQYF
CDR3nt: TGTGCCAGCAGTCACAGGGGATTCTACGAGCAGTACTTC

j_gene: TRBJ2-7
abundance: few
v_gene: TRBV5-4
d_gene: -
CDR3aa: CASSLGWNEQYF
CDR3nt: TGTGCCAGCAGCTTGGGCTGGAACGAGCAGTACTTC

j_gene: TRBJ1-5
abundance: -
v_gene: TRBV30
d_gene: -
CDR3aa: CAWSHRGSTGPPQHF
CDR3nt: TGTGCCTGGAGTCACCGCGGGAGTACCGGGCCGCCCCAGCATTTT

j_gene: TRBJ1-5
abundance: few
v_gene: TRBV2
d_gene: -
CDR3aa: CASSDQISVIGNQPQHF
CDR3nt: TGTGCCAGCAGTGACCAAATTTCAGTTATCGGCAATCAGCCCCAGCATTTT

j_gene: TRBJ1-1
abundance: -
v_gene: TRBV6-6
d_gene: -
CDR3aa: CASRTPTEAFF
CDR3nt: TGTGCCAGCCGGACGCCCACTGAAGCTTTCTTT

j_gene: TRBJ2-3
abundance: -
v_gene: TRBV10-3
d_gene: -
CDR3aa: CATGTDTQYF
CDR3nt: TGTGCCACTGGCACAGATACGCAGTATTTT

j_gene: TRBJ1-5
abundance: few
v_gene: TRBV25-1
d_gene: -
CDR3aa: CASSDINQPQHF
CDR3nt: TGTGCCAGCAGTGACATAAATCAGCCCCAGCATTTT

j_gene: TRBJ2-3
abundance: -
v_gene: TRBV29-1
d_gene: TRBD2
CDR3aa: CSVLSGATDTQYF
CDR3nt: TGCAGCGTTCTGAGCGGGGCCACAGATACGCAGTATTTT

j_gene: TRBJ2-5
abundance: -
v_gene: TRBV5-1
d_gene: -
CDR3aa: CASSLGQGSQETQYF
CDR3nt: TGCGCCAGCAGCTTGGGGCAGGGGTCACAAGAGACCCAGTACTTC

j_gene: TRBJ2-3
abundance: medium-sized
v_gene: TRBV5-1
d_gene: TRBD1
CDR3aa: CASSEGQGTDTQYF
CDR3nt: TGCGCCAGCAGCGAGGGACAGGGTACAGATACGCAGTATTTT

j_gene: TRBJ2-7
abundance: -
v_gene: TRBV7-9
d_gene: -
CDR3aa: CASSFEGVEQYF
CDR3nt: TGTGCCAGCAGCTTTGAAGGGGTCGAGCAGTACTTC